Below, one T cell receptor beta chain is given with its context. The CDR3 runs to 15 residues. In germline, CDR1 is KGHSH, CDR2 LQKENI. V lost 1 base, J lost 2 bases, and 3 bases stayed unmatched. The sample originates from a study of blood T cell repertoires in COVID-19. Data came from immunoSEQ multiplex PCR; TCRdb stores just in-frame clones and leaves some out. The table records roughly 140,000 clones, about nine tenths of them present only once. Input material: peripheral blood. The chain links TRBV18 to TRBJ2-5, with 8 nucleotides matching TRBD1. The clonotype originates from a man between 45 and 60 years old with active or convalescent COVID-19. In nucleotides, the CDR3 is TGTGCCAGCTCACCACGGACAGGGCCTCAAGAGACCCAGTACTTC. The encoded protein is CASSPRTGPQETQYF.